This record concerns one T cell receptor beta chain sequence. Its antigen has not been determined. No base-level quality is on record; no much larger clone is a single base apart. The source of the sample is a study of preoperative IRX-2 immunotherapy in early breast cancer (dated by TCRdb to the late 2010s). The CDR3, from cysteine to phenylalanine, totals 14 residues. Only the CDR3 DNA is retained, 42 bases long and in frame from the first base. Reading the germline V gene gives CDR1 MDHEN and CDR2 SYDVKM. The V and J ends are trimmed by 8 bases and 2 bases, leaving 16 bases between them. This sample's treatment or condition label indicates: preoperative locoregional IRX-2 cytokine immunotherapy. The samples were obtained from a phase Ib study that tested preoperative, locoregional IRX-2 cytokine immunotherapy designed to prime immune responses. The donors were early-stage breast cancer patients who were given IRX-2 prior to surgery.

The library was built by means of the immunoSEQ multiplex PCR assay. Drawn from immuneACCESS, this table holds only the in-frame rearrangements with V and J called that TCRdb kept. Clones are partly lost; checked studies trace under half to an unresolved V gene and leave the rest unexplained. The sample includes over 25,000 clones, with about four fifths observed a single time. The top ten constitute roughly 2.5% of the sample. The rearranged chain carries TRBV28 and TRBJ2-7, with a tentative D gene TRBD2 over 6 matching bases. Specimen: lymph node tissue, collected from a patient treated with IRX-2 immunotherapy. The receptor was derived from a human donor with breast cancer. The DNA is TGTGCCAGCTCCTTAGGAGGGGAGACCTACGAGCAGTACTTC. It codes for CASSLGGETYEQYF.